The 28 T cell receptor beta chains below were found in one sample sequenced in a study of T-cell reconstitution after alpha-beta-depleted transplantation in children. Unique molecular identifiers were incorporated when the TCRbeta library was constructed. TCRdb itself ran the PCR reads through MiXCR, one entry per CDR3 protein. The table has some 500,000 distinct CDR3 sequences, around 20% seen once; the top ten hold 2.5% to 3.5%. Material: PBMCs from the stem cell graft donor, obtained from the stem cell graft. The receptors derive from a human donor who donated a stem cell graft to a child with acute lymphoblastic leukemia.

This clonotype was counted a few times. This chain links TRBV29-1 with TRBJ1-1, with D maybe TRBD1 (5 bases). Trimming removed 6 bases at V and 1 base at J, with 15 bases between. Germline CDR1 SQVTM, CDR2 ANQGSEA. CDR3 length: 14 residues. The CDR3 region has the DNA TGCAGCGTCCTCGGGGGACGCTCGAACACTGAAGCTTTCTTT. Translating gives CSVLGGRSNTEAFF.

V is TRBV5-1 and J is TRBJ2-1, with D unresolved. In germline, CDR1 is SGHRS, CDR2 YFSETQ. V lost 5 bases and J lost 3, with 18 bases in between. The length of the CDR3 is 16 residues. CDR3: CASRRTADGLYNEQFF. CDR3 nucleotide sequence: TGCGCCAGCAGGAGGACCGCTGACGGTCTCTACAATGAGCAGTTCTTC.

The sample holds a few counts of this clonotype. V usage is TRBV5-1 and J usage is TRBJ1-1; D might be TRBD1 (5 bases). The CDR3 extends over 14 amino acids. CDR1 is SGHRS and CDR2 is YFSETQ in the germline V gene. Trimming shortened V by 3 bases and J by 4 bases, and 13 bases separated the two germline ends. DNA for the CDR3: TGCGCCAGCAGCTCGGACACCTTGGGCACTGAAGCTTTCTTT. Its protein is CASSSDTLGTEAFF.

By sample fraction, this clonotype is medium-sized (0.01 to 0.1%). This CDR3 reads CSAKSGLGADVRAFF. In nucleotides, the CDR3 is TGCAGCGCCAAGTCTGGACTGGGAGCGGACGTGCGGGCTTTCTTT. The rearrangement joins TRBV29-1 to TRBJ1-1; D call uncertain. The CDR3 runs to 15 residues. Between the trimmed V and J ends, which lost 7 bases and 11 bases, there was a span of 29 bases. CDR1 and CDR2 from the germline V gene are SQVTM and ANQGSEA.

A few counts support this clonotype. For the CDR3, the DNA is TGTGCCAGCAACCCGACCGGGACTAGCACCTACAATGAGCAGTTCTTC. This translates into CASNPTGTSTYNEQFF. The chain employs TRBV27 and TRBJ2-1; 9 positions agree with TRBD2. Germline V gives CDR1 MNHEY, CDR2 SMNVEV (reference sequence). V lost 7 bases and J lost 2; bases outside the gene matches: 9. CDR3 length: 16 amino acids.

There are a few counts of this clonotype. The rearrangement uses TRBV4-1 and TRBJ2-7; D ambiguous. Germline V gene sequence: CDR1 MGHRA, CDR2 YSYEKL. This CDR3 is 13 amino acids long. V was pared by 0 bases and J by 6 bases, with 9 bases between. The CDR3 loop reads CASSQDFAIEQYF. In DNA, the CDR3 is TGCGCCAGCAGCCAAGATTTCGCCATCGAGCAGTACTTC.

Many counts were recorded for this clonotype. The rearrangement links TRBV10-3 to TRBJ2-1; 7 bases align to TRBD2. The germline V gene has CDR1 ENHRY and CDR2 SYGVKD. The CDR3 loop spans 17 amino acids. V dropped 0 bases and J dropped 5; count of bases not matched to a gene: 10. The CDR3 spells CAISESRASGDNNEQFF. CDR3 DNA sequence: TGTGCCATCAGTGAGTCGAGGGCTAGCGGAGATAACAATGAGCAGTTCTTC.

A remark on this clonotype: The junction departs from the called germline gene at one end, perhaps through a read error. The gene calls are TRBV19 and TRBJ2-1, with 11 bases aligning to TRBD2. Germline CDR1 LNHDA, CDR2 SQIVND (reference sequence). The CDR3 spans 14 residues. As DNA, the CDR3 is TGTGCCAGCACTAGCGGGAGTGCCTACAATGACCAGTTCTTC. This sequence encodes CASTSGSAYNDQFF.

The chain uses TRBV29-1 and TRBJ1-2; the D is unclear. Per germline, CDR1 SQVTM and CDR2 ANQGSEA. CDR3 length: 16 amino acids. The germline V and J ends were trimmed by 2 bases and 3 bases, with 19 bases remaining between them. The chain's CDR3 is CSVESRGRGIDYGYTF. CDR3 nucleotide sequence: TGCAGCGTTGAATCACGGGGTCGAGGGATTGACTATGGCTACACCTTC.

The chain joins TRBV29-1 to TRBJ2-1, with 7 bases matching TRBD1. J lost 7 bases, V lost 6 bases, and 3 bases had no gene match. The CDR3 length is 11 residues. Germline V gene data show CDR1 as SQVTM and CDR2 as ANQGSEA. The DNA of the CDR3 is TGCAGCGTAGCCAGGGGGAATGAGCAGTTCTTC. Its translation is CSVARGNEQFF.

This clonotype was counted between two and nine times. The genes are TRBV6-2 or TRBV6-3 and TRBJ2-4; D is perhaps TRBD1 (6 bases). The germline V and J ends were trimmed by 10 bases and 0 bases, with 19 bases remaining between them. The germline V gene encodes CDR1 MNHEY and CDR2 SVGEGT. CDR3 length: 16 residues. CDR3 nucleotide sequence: TGTGCCACCGGACCAGGGGCGTCCGGAGCCAAAAACATTCAGTACTTC. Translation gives CATGPGASGAKNIQYF.

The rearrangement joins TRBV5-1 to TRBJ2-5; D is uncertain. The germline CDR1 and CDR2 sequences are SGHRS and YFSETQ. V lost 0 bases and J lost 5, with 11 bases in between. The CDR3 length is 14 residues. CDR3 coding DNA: TGCGCCAGCAGCTTGGAGTCTGTAGGGGAGACCCAGTACTTC. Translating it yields CASSLESVGETQYF.

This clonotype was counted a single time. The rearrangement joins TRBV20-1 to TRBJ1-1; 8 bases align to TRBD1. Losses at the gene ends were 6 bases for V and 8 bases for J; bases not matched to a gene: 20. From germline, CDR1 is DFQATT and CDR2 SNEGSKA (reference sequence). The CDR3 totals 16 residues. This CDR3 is CSADPLYRGSVPEAFF. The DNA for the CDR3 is TGCAGTGCCGACCCTCTTTACAGGGGGAGTGTCCCAGAAGCTTTCTTT.

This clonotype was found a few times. The CDR3 DNA is TGTGCCAGCAGCCGGCAGGGACTAGGAAGAGACATTCAGTACTTC. Translation: CASSRQGLGRDIQYF. The chain employs TRBV14 and TRBJ2-4, with 8 bases matching TRBD2. From germline, CDR1 is SGHDN and CDR2 FVKESK. The CDR3 spans 15 residues. V gave up 4 bases and J gave up 8 bases; unmatched junction bases: 10.

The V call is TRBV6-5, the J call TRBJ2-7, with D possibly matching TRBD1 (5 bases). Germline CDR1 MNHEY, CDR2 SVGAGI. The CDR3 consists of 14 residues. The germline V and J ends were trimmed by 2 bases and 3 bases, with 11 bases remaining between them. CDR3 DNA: TGTGCCAGCAGTTACAGGGGAATTGGCTACGAGCAGTACTTC. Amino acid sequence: CASSYRGIGYEQYF.

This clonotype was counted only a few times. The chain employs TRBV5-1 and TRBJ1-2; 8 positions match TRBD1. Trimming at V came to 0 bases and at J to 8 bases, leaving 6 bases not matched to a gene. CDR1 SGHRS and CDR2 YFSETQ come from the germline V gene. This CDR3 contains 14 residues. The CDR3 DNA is TGCGCCAGCAGCTTGGAATGGACAGGGAGCGGCTACACCTTC. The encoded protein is CASSLEWTGSGYTF.

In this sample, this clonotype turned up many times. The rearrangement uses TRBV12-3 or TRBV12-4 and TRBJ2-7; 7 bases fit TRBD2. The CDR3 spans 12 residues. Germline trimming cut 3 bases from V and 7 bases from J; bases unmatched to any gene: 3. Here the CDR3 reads CASSFRGGEQYF. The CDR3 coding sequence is TGTGCCAGCAGTTTTAGGGGAGGGGAGCAGTACTTC.

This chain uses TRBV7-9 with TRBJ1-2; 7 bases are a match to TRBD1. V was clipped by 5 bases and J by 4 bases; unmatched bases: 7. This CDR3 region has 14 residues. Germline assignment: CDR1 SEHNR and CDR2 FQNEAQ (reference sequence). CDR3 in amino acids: CASSHADRIYGYTF. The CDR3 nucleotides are TGTGCCAGCAGCCATGCGGACAGGATCTATGGCTACACCTTC.

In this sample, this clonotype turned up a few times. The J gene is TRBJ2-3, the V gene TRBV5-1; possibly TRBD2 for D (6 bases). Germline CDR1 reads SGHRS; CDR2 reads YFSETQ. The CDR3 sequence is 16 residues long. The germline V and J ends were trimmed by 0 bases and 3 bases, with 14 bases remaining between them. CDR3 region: CASSLVSGRGTDTQYF. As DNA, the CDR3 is TGCGCCAGCAGCTTGGTCTCCGGGAGAGGTACAGATACGCAGTATTTT. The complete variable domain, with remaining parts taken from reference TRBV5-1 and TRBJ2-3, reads KAGVTQTPRYLIKTRGQQVTLSCSPISGHRSVSWYQQTPGQGLQFLFEYFSETQRNKGNFPGRFSGRQFSNSRSEMNVSTLELGDSALYLCASSLVSGRGTDTQYFGPGTRLTVL.

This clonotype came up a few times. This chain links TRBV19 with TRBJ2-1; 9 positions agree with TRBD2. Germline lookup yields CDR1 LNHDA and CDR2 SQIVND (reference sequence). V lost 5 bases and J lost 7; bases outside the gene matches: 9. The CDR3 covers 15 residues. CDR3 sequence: CASSPLAGVLNEQFF. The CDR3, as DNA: TGTGCCAGTAGTCCTTTAGCGGGAGTACTAAATGAGCAGTTCTTC.

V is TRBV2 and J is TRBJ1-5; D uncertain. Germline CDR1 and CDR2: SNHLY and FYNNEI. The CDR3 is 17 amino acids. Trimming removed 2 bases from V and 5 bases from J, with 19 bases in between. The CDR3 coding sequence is TGTGCCAGCAGTGAACCCCGGTTAATTCTTGGGGATCAGCCCCAGCATTTT. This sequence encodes CASSEPRLILGDQPQHF.

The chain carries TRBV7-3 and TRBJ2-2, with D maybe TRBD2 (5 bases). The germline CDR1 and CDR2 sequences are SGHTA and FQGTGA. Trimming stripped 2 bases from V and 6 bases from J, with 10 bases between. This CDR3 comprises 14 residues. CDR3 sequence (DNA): TGTGCCAGCAGCTTACGGGGAGATCCCGGGGAGCTGTTTTTT. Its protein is CASSLRGDPGELFF.

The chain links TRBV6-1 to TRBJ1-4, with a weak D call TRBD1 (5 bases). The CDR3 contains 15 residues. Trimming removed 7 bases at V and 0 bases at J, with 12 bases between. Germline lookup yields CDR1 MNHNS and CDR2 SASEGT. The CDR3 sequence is CASNPTGATNEKLFF. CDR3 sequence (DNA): TGTGCCAGCAACCCAACAGGTGCAACTAATGAAAAACTGTTTTTT.

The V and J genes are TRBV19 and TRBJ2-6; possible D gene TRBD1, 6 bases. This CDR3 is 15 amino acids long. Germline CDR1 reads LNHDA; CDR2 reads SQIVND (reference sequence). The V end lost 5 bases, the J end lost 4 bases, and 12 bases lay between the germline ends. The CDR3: CASSERTAGANVLTF. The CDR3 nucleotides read TGTGCCAGTAGTGAGAGGACAGCCGGGGCCAACGTCCTGACTTTC.

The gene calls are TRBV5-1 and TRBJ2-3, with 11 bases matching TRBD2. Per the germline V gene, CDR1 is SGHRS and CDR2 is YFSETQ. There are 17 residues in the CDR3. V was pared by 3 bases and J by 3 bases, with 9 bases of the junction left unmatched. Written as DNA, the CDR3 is TGCGCCAGCAGCTCTGATGGCCTAGCGGGAGGAACAGATACGCAGTATTTT. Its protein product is CASSSDGLAGGTDTQYF.

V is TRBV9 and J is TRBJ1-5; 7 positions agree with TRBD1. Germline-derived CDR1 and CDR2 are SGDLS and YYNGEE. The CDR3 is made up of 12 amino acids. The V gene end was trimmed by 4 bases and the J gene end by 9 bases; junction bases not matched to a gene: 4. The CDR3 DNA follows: TGTGCCAGCAGCACCCAGGGGGGGCCCCAGCATTTT. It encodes CASSTQGGPQHF.

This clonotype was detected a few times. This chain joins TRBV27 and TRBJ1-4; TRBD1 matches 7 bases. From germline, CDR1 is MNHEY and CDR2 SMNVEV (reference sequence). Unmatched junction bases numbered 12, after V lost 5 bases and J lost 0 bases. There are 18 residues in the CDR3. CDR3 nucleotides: TGTGCCAGCAGTCTCCCTCTCGGGACAGCAGCAACTAATGAAAAACTGTTTTTT. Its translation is CASSLPLGTAATNEKLFF.

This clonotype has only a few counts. The DNA of the CDR3 is TGTGCCAGCAGCTTAGGGGAACAGTCCTATGGCTACACCTTC. Residues: CASSLGEQSYGYTF. The chain recombines TRBV7-8 with TRBJ1-2; D gene unclear. The CDR3 length is 14 residues. Trimming removed 1 base at V and 4 bases at J, with 10 bases between. The V gene's germline CDR1 is SGHVS and CDR2 FQNEAQ.